This entry concerns a single T cell receptor beta chain. This specimen comes from a study of cytomegalovirus exposure and HLA in healthy donors. Germline values: CDR1 WNHNN, CDR2 SYGVQD (reference sequence). The J segment lost 0 bases and the V segment lost 2 bases, leaving 4 bases of the junction unmatched. The CDR3 is 16 residues long. This PCR relied on a set of 60 Vbeta primers and 13 Jbeta primers. The data were produced by immunoSEQ multiplex PCR, yet TCRdb's version contains in-frame clones alone and is incomplete. The sample yields about 110,000 clones, roughly 71% seen once. The chain carries TRBV10-1 and TRBJ2-1, with 7 bases fitting TRBD1. The source of this sequence is a man aged 40-49 years in good health and CMV-seropositive. Specimen: PBMCs. The CDR3 DNA follows: TGCGCCAGCAGTGAGCAGACAGGGAGCTCCTACAATGAGCAGTTCTTC. It translates to CASSEQTGSSYNEQFF.